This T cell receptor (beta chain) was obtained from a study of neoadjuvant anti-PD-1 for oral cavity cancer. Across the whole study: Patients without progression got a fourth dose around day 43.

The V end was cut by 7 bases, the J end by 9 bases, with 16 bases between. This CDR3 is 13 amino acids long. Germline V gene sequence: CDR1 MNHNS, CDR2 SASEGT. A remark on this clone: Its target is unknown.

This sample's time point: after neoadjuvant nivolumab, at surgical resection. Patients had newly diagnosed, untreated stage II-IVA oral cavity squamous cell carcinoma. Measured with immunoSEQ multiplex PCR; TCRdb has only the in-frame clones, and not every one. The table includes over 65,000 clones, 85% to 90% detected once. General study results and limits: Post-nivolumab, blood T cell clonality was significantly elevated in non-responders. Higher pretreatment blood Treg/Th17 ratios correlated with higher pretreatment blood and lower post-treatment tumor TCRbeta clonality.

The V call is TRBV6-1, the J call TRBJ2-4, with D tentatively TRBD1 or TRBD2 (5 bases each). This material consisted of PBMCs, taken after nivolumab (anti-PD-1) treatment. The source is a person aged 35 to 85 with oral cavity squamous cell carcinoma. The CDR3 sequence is CASIGTPRSIQYF. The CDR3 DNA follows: TGTGCCAGCATTGGGACCCCGCGAAGCATTCAGTACTTC.